Listed below are T cell receptor beta chains from one sample, sequenced in a study of T cell repertoires in cytomegalovirus infection. TCRdb re-called the reads through MiXCR, storing one row per CDR3 protein. The repertoire holds about 700,000 distinct CDR3 sequences, with around 31% as singletons. These receptors' antigens are unknown. Sequenced material: cultured PBMCs, taken from culture after CMV antigen stimulation. The receptors were sampled from a human donor in good health (CMV status not recorded). Some clones in this sample may be carry-over from other donors' samples. The CDR3 runs from the conserved cysteine through the conserved F or W. A D gene is named only where the DNA matches it firmly. Not all rows give a size; the values are once, few, many and, for expanded clones, a class.

>TRBV3-1|NA|TRBJ2-5|NA
TGTGCCAGCAGGCCGACAGGAGCAGAGACCCAGTACTTC
CASRPTGAETQYF
>TRBV5-1|NA|TRBJ2-5|NA
TGCGCCAGCGGCGACACCGACGGGGAGACCCAGTACTTC
CASGDTDGETQYF
>TRBV12-3/TRBV12-4|NA|TRBJ1-5|NA
TGTGCCAGCAGTTCCTCGACTATTTTCAATCAGCCCCAGCATTTT
CASSSSTIFNQPQHF
>TRBV7-2|TRBD1|TRBJ1-5|NA
TGTGCCAGCAGCCTCTCGACAGGACAGGGCGAGCCCCAGCATTTT
CASSLSTGQGEPQHF
>TRBV12-3/TRBV12-4|TRBD1|TRBJ2-3|few
TGTGCCAGCAGTCCCGGGACAGCGCAGTATTTT
CASSPGTAQYF
>TRBV5-6|TRBD2|TRBJ2-5|few
TGTGCCAGCAGCTTGGCGGCGGGAGGAGAGACCCAGTACTTC
CASSLAAGGETQYF
>TRBV6-6|TRBD2|TRBJ2-1|NA
TGTGCCAGCAGTTACTCGCCCAGCGGGGGCTACAATGAGCAGTTCTTC
CASSYSPSGGYNEQFF
>TRBV12-3/TRBV12-4|TRBD2|TRBJ2-1|NA
TGTGCCAGCAGCCGGGAACTAGCGACACTTTACAATGAGCAGTTCTTC
CASSRELATLYNEQFF
>TRBV3-1|TRBD1|TRBJ2-7|few
TGTGCCAGCAGCCAACCCGCGACAGGGGGGTCCTACGAGCAGTACTTC
CASSQPATGGSYEQYF
>TRBV7-9|TRBD2|TRBJ2-3|few
TGTGCCAGCAGCTCCCGGACTAGCGGGGGTGGGGATACGCAGTATTTT
CASSSRTSGGGDTQYF
>TRBV7-2|NA|TRBJ1-1|NA
TGTGCCAGCAGCTCCTACCCTTGGGCCAGTTCGAACACTGAAGCTTTCTTT
CASSSYPWASSNTEAFF
>TRBV7-2|TRBD2|TRBJ2-5|many
TGTGCCAGCAGCAGGACTAGGCCTTACCAAGAGACCCAGTACTTC
CASSRTRPYQETQYF
>TRBV7-8|NA|TRBJ1-6|few
TGTGCCAGCAGCTTAGACAGTCGATCACCCCTCCACTTT
CASSLDSRSPLHF
>TRBV10-3|TRBD2|TRBJ2-3|few
TGTGCCATCAGTGTAGCGGGAGAGGGCACAGATACGCAGTATTTT
CAISVAGEGTDTQYF
>TRBV7-2|NA|TRBJ1-4|few
TGTGCCAGCAGCTTAAGCCGGGCGGAAAAACTGTTTTTT
CASSLSRAEKLFF
>TRBV7-6|NA|TRBJ2-1|NA
TGTGCCAGCAGCCCCCCGACGGAAGAAAATGAGCAGTTCTTC
CASSPPTEENEQFF
>TRBV6-6|NA|TRBJ1-5|NA
TGTGCCAGCAGTCACGGAGGCTTAGGCGGGAGCAATCAGCCCCAGCATTTT
CASSHGGLGGSNQPQHF
>TRBV28|NA|TRBJ1-6|NA
TGTGCCAGCAGTTCAACAGGGCCCGAGCCCCTCCACTTT
CASSSTGPEPLHF
>TRBV12-3/TRBV12-4|NA|TRBJ2-7|few
TGTGCCAGCAGGGGGAGGGGGGTCGAGCAGTACTTC
CASRGRGVEQYF
>TRBV12-3/TRBV12-4|NA|TRBJ2-5|few
TGTGCCAGCAGTTTGTCGGGGGAAATGGGTGACCAGTACTTC
CASSLSGEMGDQYF
>TRBV12-3/TRBV12-4|TRBD2|TRBJ2-1|few
TGTGCCAGCATTCTCCTAGCGGGCCGACCCTACAATGAGCAGTTCTTC
CASILLAGRPYNEQFF
>TRBV27|NA|TRBJ2-7|NA
TGTGCCAGCAGTCCGGACAACCCGCCCTACGAGCAGTACTTC
CASSPDNPPYEQYF
>TRBV6-5|NA|TRBJ2-7|NA
TGTGCCAGCAGCGCCCGAGACCGCCCCTACGAGCAGTACTTC
CASSARDRPYEQYF
>TRBV29-1|NA|TRBJ2-1|NA
TGCAGCGTTGAAGGCAAACCGGACAAGGCTATACATGAGCAGTTCTTC
CSVEGKPDKAIHEQFF
>TRBV7-8|NA|TRBJ1-5|many
TGTGCCAGCAGCTTAGGGCCAGGGACAATGAATCAGCCCCAGCATTTT
CASSLGPGTMNQPQHF
>TRBV6-6|TRBD1|TRBJ2-1|few
TGTGCCAGCAGTTGGCCCACCTCCGGGACAGGGACCTACAATGAGCAGTTCTTC
CASSWPTSGTGTYNEQFF
>TRBV6-5|NA|TRBJ1-2|NA
TGTGCCAGCAGTAGGGTGCATAACTATGGCTACACCTTC
CASSRVHNYGYTF
>TRBV7-8|NA|TRBJ1-3|many
TGTGCCAGCAGCTTACGAGAAGGGAAATCAGACACCATATATTTT
CASSLREGKSDTIYF
>TRBV20-1|TRBD2|TRBJ2-7|NA
TGCAGTGCTACCTCCTTGACTAGCGGGGGGGACGAGCAGTACTTC
CSATSLTSGGDEQYF
>TRBV28|NA|TRBJ1-5|few
TGTGCCAGCAGAACAGGGTCCCCTCTCCGCAAGCGACCCCAGCATTTT
CASRTGSPLRKRPQHF
>TRBV20-1|NA|TRBJ2-3|NA
TGCAGTGCCTCAAATCGGGTGGGCACAGATACGCAGTATTTT
CSASNRVGTDTQYF
>TRBV7-9|NA|TRBJ1-2|few
TGTGCCAGCAGCACCGCGTTAGTACCTGGTCGGAACTATGGCTACACCTTC
CASSTALVPGRNYGYTF
>TRBV7-2|NA|TRBJ2-1|few
TGTGCCAGCATCCCGGCCGGGGCTGATGAGCAGTTCTTC
CASIPAGADEQFF
>TRBV19|NA|TRBJ2-7|NA
TGTGCCAGTAGTAACGGGGACATCGCCTACGAGCAGTACTTC
CASSNGDIAYEQYF
>TRBV20-1|NA|TRBJ1-4|few
TGCAGTGCTAGAGGAGCGGGAGACGCAACTAATGAAAAACTGTTTTTT
CSARGAGDATNEKLFF
>TRBV12-3/TRBV12-4|NA|TRBJ1-2|NA
TGTGCCAGCAGTACCCGTAAGAGTAGGTGGGGCTATGGCTACACCTTC
CASSTRKSRWGYGYTF
>TRBV2|NA|TRBJ2-1|few
TGTGCCAGCAGTGATTTATTGGACAGTGAGCAGTTCTTC
CASSDLLDSEQFF
>TRBV11-2|TRBD2|TRBJ2-3|few
TGTGCCAGCAGCTGGCGGGGGTCGGGGATAGATACGCAGTATTTT
CASSWRGSGIDTQYF
>TRBV4-1|NA|TRBJ1-5|few
TGCGCCAGCAGCCAGAACAGGGTTAGCAATCAGCCCCAGCATTTT
CASSQNRVSNQPQHF